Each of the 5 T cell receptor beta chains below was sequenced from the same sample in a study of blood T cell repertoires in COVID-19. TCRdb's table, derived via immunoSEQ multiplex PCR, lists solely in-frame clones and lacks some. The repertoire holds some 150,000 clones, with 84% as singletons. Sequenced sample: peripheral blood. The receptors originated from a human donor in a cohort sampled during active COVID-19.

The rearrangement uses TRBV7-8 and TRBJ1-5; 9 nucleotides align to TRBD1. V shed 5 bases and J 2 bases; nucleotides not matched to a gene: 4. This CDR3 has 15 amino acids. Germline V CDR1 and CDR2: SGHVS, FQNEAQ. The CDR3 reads CASSLRQGGNQPQHF. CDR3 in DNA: TGTGCCAGCAGCCTTCGACAGGGGGGCAATCAGCCCCAGCATTTT.

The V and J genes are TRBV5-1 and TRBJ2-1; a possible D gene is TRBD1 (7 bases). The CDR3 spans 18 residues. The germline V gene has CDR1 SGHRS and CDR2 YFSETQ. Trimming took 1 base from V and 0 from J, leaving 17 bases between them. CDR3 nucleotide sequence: TGCGCCAGCAGCTTGAAAGGCGGGCAGGGGGGCTCCTACAATGAGCAGTTCTTC. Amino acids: CASSLKGGQGGSYNEQFF.

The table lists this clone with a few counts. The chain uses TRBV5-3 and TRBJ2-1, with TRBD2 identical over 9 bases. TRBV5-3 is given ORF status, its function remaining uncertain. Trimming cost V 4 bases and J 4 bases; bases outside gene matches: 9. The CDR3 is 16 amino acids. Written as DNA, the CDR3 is TGTGCCAGAAGCCCAATAGGCGCGGGGGGGTACAATGAGCAGTTCTTC. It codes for CARSPIGAGGYNEQFF.

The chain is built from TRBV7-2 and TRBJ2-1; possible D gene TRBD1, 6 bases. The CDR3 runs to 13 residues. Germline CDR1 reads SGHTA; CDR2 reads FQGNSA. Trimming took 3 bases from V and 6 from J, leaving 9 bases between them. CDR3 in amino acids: CASSLVRGNEQFF. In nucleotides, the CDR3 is TGTGCCAGCAGCTTGGTCAGGGGCAATGAGCAGTTCTTC.

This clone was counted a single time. The CDR3 reads CASSLTPLAKNIQYF. Here the CDR3 DNA reads TGTGCCAGCAGCTTAACACCCCTAGCCAAAAACATTCAGTACTTC. The J gene is TRBJ2-4, the V gene TRBV11-2, with D hard to call. The CDR3 runs 15 residues. Deletions cut 2 bases from V and 0 bases from J, with 8 bases between. Germline V lookup: CDR1 SGHAT, CDR2 FQNNGV.